The source of this T cell receptor beta chain is a study of tumor and adjacent non-tumor tissue in lung cancer (dated by TCRdb to between 2017 and 2018). For context, the study as a whole: By cancer type, the cohort comprised eleven to twelve adenocarcinoma patients, a couple of squamous cell carcinoma patients and 1 small cell lung cancer patient. The 15 or so patients were aged roughly 31 to 85 years, included 10 men and 5 women, and had TNM stage I to III disease. For each patient, one tumor sample and one normal lung sample were taken, giving around 30 paired specimens that underwent TCRbeta CDR3 sequencing. The study compared bulk TCRbeta repertoires between lung tumor tissue and matched distant non-tumor lung tissue from fewer than 19 lung cancer patients. Sequencing generated a total of 125,075,908 productive TCRbeta reads, averaging approximately 4 million reads per sample.

Bulk unsorted tissue served as the source for RNA extraction, and RNA quality was assessed using a NanoDrop ND-1000 and an Agilent 2100. Newly diagnosed lung cancer patients without prior chemotherapy who had been admitted for thoracic surgery in China between August and November 2014 were enrolled as donors. Patients who had received previous radiotherapy or chemotherapy, or who had another concurrent cancer, were excluded from the study. Surgical tissue pieces of roughly 1-2.2 cm3 were preserved in RNAlater solution and stored at -80 °C until use. Broader findings and caveats from the paper: Peripheral blood was not sequenced, so blood TCRbeta repertoires in these lung cancer patients were not examined. Younger patients had significantly higher TCR diversity, and higher tumor TCR diversity was associated with shorter overall and disease-free survival. Only around 16 patients were in the cohort, and the authors stated that larger samples and more detailed clinical data are needed. Neither the sequencing platform nor unique molecular identifiers are named or mentioned anywhere in the methods. A significantly larger cumulative share of the repertoire was made up by the top 100 clones in normal lung than in tumor tissue. Tumor tissue showed significantly greater TCR diversity (inverse Simpson) than normal lung tissue (approximately 400 vs 170, P = 0.0075, Mann-Whitney U test).

The protocol used for the library was multiplex PCR. TCRdb names Illumina HiSeq 2500 as the instrument used. TCRbeta libraries were constructed through three rounds of nested PCR with primers (Table S4) according to protocols adapted from ARM-PCR. Before sequencing, PCR products of 200-500 bp were cut from the gel and purified using the QIAquick gel extraction kit. From the authors' description of their analysis: Trimmomatic was used to clean the reads, FLASH was used to merge the reads into complete CDR3 sequences, and MiTCR was used to assign the reads to V(D)J germline segments. Clonal diversity was calculated as the inverse Simpson's index using VDJtools. A read counted as productive if the sequence was in-frame and lacked a premature stop codon. TCRdb reprocessing: public reads trimmed at Q25 with fastp, clones called with MiXCR, in-frame beta chains kept. A single entry per CDR3 protein holds the most common genes and DNA from its merged rows. The V and J calls, along with clone size, are taken from TCRdb and not from the paper's own processing. The sample table holds 120,000 or so distinct CDR3 sequences, of which roughly 84% were seen once. In total, the top ten clones hold approximately 24% of the sample.

This clonotype was counted only a few times. Which antigen it targets is not known. It has no much larger one-base neighbor in the sample; base qualities were not kept. This clonotype originated in a man between 70 and 80 years old with non-small cell lung cancer. The sample comprised lung tumor tissue.

This receptor carries the CDR3 CASTLRGDTGSNEQFF. The DNA sequence is given as TGTGCCAGCACTCTAAGGGGGGATACCGGGTCCAATGAGCAGTTCTTC. Rearrangement joined TRBV6-1 to TRBJ2-1; the D match is possibly TRBD1 or TRBD2, with 6 bases aligned in each. Cut back by 7 bases and 6 bases, the V and J ends lie 22 bases apart. From the cysteine through the phenylalanine, the CDR3 covers 16 amino acids. Of all the DNA, just the CDR3 is kept, 48 bases in frame from base 1. The germline V gene gives CDR1 as MNHNS and CDR2 as SASEGT.